Following are 26 T cell receptor beta chains from one sample sequenced in a study of a mutant IDH1 vaccine in newly diagnosed glioma. The method was immunoSEQ multiplex PCR; TCRdb's version includes in-frame clones alone and lacks a portion of them. This repertoire shows approximately 50,000 clones, roughly 87% found once; its top ten account for approximately 3.4%. This sample's time point: week 47, end of study. A 20-mer mutant IDH1 peptide at 300 ug was injected subcutaneously with topical imiquimod. These TCRs' antigens remain unknown. The material sequenced was PBMCs, taken from a glioma patient whose treatment included an IDH1 peptide vaccine. These receptors originate from a woman aged 45-60 years with glioma.

This sequence joins TRBV14 and TRBJ2-3; D unresolved. The V end was cut by 5 bases, the J end by 2 bases, with 20 bases between. From germline, CDR1 is SGHDN and CDR2 FVKESK. The CDR3 is 17 residues long. CDR3 loop: CASSFMNDGYFTDTQYF. The DNA of the CDR3 is TGTGCCAGCAGCTTTATGAATGACGGTTACTTCACAGATACGCAGTATTTT.

This clone was counted a single time. V usage is TRBV18 and J usage is TRBJ2-7, with 7 bases identical to TRBD1. The CDR3 length is 19 residues. Unmatched junction bases numbered 18, after V lost 1 base and J lost 3 bases. Germline V CDR1 and CDR2: KGHSH, LQKENI. The CDR3 loop reads CASSPQLRQGIAGRYEQYF. In DNA, the CDR3 is TGTGCCAGCTCACCACAGTTACGACAGGGAATCGCAGGGCGCTACGAGCAGTACTTC. The variable domain in full, completed from reference TRBV18 and TRBJ2-7, reads NAGVMQNPRHLVRRRGQEARLRCSPMKGHSHVYWYRQLPEEGLKFMVYLQKENIIDESGMPKERFSAEFPKEGPSILRIQQVVRGDSAAYFCASSPQLRQGIAGRYEQYFGPGTRLTVT.

This clone has a handful of counts. The genes are TRBV5-1 and TRBJ2-5; 16 bases are shared with TRBD2. The trim removed 4 bases at V and 2 bases at J, leaving 5 bases unmatched. The germline gives CDR1 SGHRS, CDR2 YFSETQ. This CDR3 contains 17 residues. The CDR3 sequence is CASSPGLAGGPQETQYF. The CDR3 DNA reads TGCGCCAGCAGCCCGGGACTAGCGGGGGGGCCTCAAGAGACCCAGTACTTC.

V usage is TRBV7-3 and J usage is TRBJ2-7; 7 bases map to TRBD2. Germline V gives CDR1 SGHTA, CDR2 FQGTGA. The CDR3 is 12 amino acids. J gave up 6 bases and V 10 bases, and 9 bases lay outside the gene matches. CDR3 sequence: CATLWWGGEQYF. Here the CDR3 DNA reads TGTGCCACCCTCTGGTGGGGGGGCGAGCAGTACTTC.

The sample holds one count of this clone. The rearrangement joins TRBV7-9 to TRBJ2-6; perhaps D is TRBD1 or TRBD2 (5 bases each). Germline CDR1 and CDR2: SEHNR and FQNEAQ (reference sequence). The CDR3 is 19 residues long. The V end was cut by 2 bases, the J end by 0 bases, with 17 bases between. The CDR3 DNA reads as TGTGCCAGCAGCTTACGAGGGGCCAGGTTTGCCTCTGGGGCCAACGTCCTGACTTTC. Protein sequence: CASSLRGARFASGANVLTF.

This clone showed up just once. The J gene is TRBJ1-5, the V gene TRBV27; D is uncertain. The CDR3 has 16 residues. Per the germline V gene, CDR1 is MNHEY and CDR2 is SMNVEV (reference sequence). V was clipped by 0 bases and J by 7 bases, with 16 bases between them. DNA for the CDR3: TGTGCCAGCAGTTTATCTTATGAGGGCAGGACGCAGCCCCAGCATTTT. This translates into CASSLSYEGRTQPQHF.

This sequence joins TRBV7-9 and TRBJ1-1; a weak D match, TRBD1 (5 bases). V lost 5 bases to trimming and J lost 2 bases, with 15 bases between them. CDR3 length equals 15 residues. The germline V gene encodes CDR1 SEHNR and CDR2 FQNEAQ (reference sequence). The CDR3 DNA follows: TGTGCCAGCAGCAAAATCCAGGGAATCAACACTGAAGCTTTCTTT. This encodes CASSKIQGINTEAFF. Supplemented by reference TRBV7-9 and TRBJ1-1, the full variable domain reads DTGVSQNPRHKITKRGQNVTFRCDPISEHNRLYWYRQTLGQGPEFLTYFQNEAQLEKSRLLSDRFSAERPKGSFSTLEIQRTEQGDSAMYLCASSKIQGINTEAFFGQGTRLTVV.

The V gene is TRBV9, the J gene TRBJ1-1, with 7 bases aligning to TRBD1. Per germline, CDR1 SGDLS and CDR2 YYNGEE. The CDR3 has 16 residues. The ends lost 5 bases at V and 0 bases at J; junction bases unmatched: 10. The DNA for the CDR3 is TGTGCCAGCAGAGGCGAAGGGGGACAGCTGAACACTGAAGCTTTCTTT. This gives the protein CASRGEGGQLNTEAFF.

J is TRBJ1-5 and V is TRBV19, with D unclear. The CDR3 has 13 residues. Trimming stripped 0 bases from V and 8 bases from J, with 8 bases between. The V gene's germline CDR1 is LNHDA and CDR2 SQIVND (reference sequence). The CDR3 sequence is CASSIEANKPQHF. CDR3 DNA: TGTGCCAGTAGTATAGAAGCGAACAAGCCCCAGCATTTT. Filled out from reference TRBV19 and TRBJ1-5, the complete variable domain reads DGGITQSPKYLFRKEGQNVTLSCEQNLNHDAMYWYRQDPGQGLRLIYYSQIVNDFQKGDIAEGYSVSREKKESFPLTVTSAQKNPTAFYLCASSIEANKPQHFGDGTRLSIL.

The genes are TRBV29-1 and TRBJ1-2; D is uncertain. Between the trimmed V and J ends, which lost 1 base and 3 bases, there was a span of 12 bases. CDR3 size: 14 residues. The V gene's germline CDR1 is SQVTM and CDR2 ANQGSEA. The CDR3 loop reads CSVEVIRADYGYTF. CDR3 sequence (DNA): TGCAGCGTTGAAGTGATACGGGCAGACTATGGCTACACCTTC. Drawing the rest from reference TRBV29-1 and TRBJ1-2, the complete variable domain is SAVISQKPSRDICQRGTSLTIQCQVDSQVTMMFWYRQQPGQSLTLIATANQGSEATYESGFVIDKFPISRPNLTFSTLTVSNMSPEDSSIYLCSVEVIRADYGYTFGSGTRLTVV.

Concerning this clone: This same CDR3 is encoded by further DNA sequences in the sample. The chain joins TRBV5-1 to TRBJ2-5; the D gene could be TRBD1 or TRBD2 (5 bases each). The CDR3 is made up of 14 amino acids. Trimming pared 0 bases from V and 4 bases from J, leaving 10 bases between. Germline CDR1 SGHRS, CDR2 YFSETQ. The CDR3 nucleotides read TGCGCCAGCAGCTTGGTGGGGGTAGGAGAGACCCAGTACTTC. It is translated as CASSLVGVGETQYF.

V is TRBV6-1 and J is TRBJ2-7, with TRBD1 identical over 7 bases. The CDR3 runs to 15 residues. V lost 11 bases and J lost 2; bases outside the gene matches: 15. Germline lookup yields CDR1 MNHNS and CDR2 SASEGT. CDR3 sequence reads: CAYANTRDRAYEQYF. The CDR3, as DNA: TGTGCCTACGCCAATACCCGGGACAGAGCCTACGAGCAGTACTTC.

V usage is TRBV5-1 and J usage is TRBJ2-7; D may be TRBD2 (5 bases). This CDR3 has 14 amino acids. Germline V gene sequence: CDR1 SGHRS, CDR2 YFSETQ. Trimming pared 5 bases from V and 3 bases from J, leaving 15 bases between. The DNA for the CDR3 is TGCGCCAGCAGTCCAGGCCAAGCGGTCTACGAGCAGTACTTC. As protein: CASSPGQAVYEQYF.

The chain has TRBV29-1 and TRBJ2-7; D not certain. There are 12 residues in the CDR3. Germline CDR1 is SQVTM and CDR2 is ANQGSEA. V was shortened by 3 bases and J by 5 bases, with 11 bases between the two germline ends. The CDR3 DNA sequence: TGCAGCGTTGATGGGGATAGGGACGAGCAGTACTTC. It is translated as CSVDGDRDEQYF.

This clone has a single count. The chain couples TRBV10-3 to TRBJ1-6, with 8 bases aligning to TRBD1. The germline V gene has CDR1 ENHRY and CDR2 SYGVKD. The CDR3 contains 18 residues. Unmatched junction bases numbered 7, after V lost 2 bases and J lost 1 base. The CDR3, as DNA: TGTGCCATCAGTGAGAACAGGGGGGTTGGGTCCTATAATTCACCCCTCCACTTT. Encoded protein: CAISENRGVGSYNSPLHF.

On this clone itself: Other DNA sequences of this sample code for an identical CDR3. The rearrangement joins TRBV7-2 to TRBJ1-2; TRBD1 aligns across 8 bases. Trimming removed 5 bases from V and 8 bases from J; junction bases left unmatched: 7. The CDR3 sequence is 13 residues long. Germline V lookup: CDR1 SGHTA, CDR2 FQGNSA. In DNA form, the CDR3 reads TGTGCCAGCAGCCCCCGGACAGGGTACGGCTACACCTTC. Translating it yields CASSPRTGYGYTF.

The chain joins TRBV6-1 to TRBJ1-5, with 10 nucleotides matching TRBD1. Germline V CDR1 and CDR2: MNHNS, SASEGT. This CDR3 has 14 residues. The junction had 4 bases not matched to a gene; V was cut back by 4 bases and J by 7 bases. As DNA, the CDR3 is TGTGCCAGCAGTGGTGGGACAGGGGTACAGCCCCAGCATTTT. This sequence encodes CASSGGTGVQPQHF.

This chain uses TRBV9 with TRBJ2-7; D not certain. This CDR3 is 13 amino acids long. V was clipped by 4 bases and J by 2 bases, with 10 bases between them. Germline lookup yields CDR1 SGDLS and CDR2 YYNGEE. DNA for the CDR3: TGTGCCAGCAGCCCTTCTGTGACCTACGAGCAGTACTTC. This translates into CASSPSVTYEQYF.

The chain employs TRBV30 and TRBJ2-1; D unclear. The CDR3 is 13 residues long. From germline, CDR1 is GTSNPN and CDR2 SVGIG (reference sequence). V was shortened by 0 bases and J by 9 bases, with 12 bases between the two germline ends. CDR3 region: CAWSVRPHGEQFF. The CDR3 region has the DNA TGTGCCTGGAGTGTACGCCCCCACGGTGAGCAGTTCTTC.

This clone was counted a single time. The same CDR3 arises from other DNA sequences in this sample as well. The chain joins TRBV6-6 to TRBJ1-2; D gene ambiguous. CDR1 and CDR2 (germline): MNHNY, SVGAGI (reference sequence). With 0 bases removed from V and 6 bases from J, the gap between germline ends came to 5 bases. The CDR3 length is 12 residues. This CDR3 is CASSYSGDGYTF. The CDR3 DNA reads as TGTGCCAGCAGTTACTCTGGGGATGGCTACACCTTC.

J is TRBJ2-5 and V is TRBV29-1; the match to TRBD2 covers 12 bases. Germline assignment: CDR1 SQVTM and CDR2 ANQGSEA. This CDR3 has 15 residues. J lost 5 bases, V lost 2 bases, and 6 bases had no gene match. The CDR3 DNA is TGCAGCGTTGAACTAGCGGGGGGGCTCGGGGAGACCCAGTACTTC. Its translation: CSVELAGGLGETQYF.

This sequence joins TRBV9 and TRBJ1-2, with 7 nucleotides matching TRBD1. Per germline, CDR1 SGDLS and CDR2 YYNGEE. V shed 4 bases, J shed 6 bases, and the junction held 9 bases outside the gene matches. This CDR3 contains 14 residues. CDR3 in amino acids: CASSPSTGRDGYTF. The CDR3 bases are TGTGCCAGCAGCCCCTCGACAGGGAGGGATGGCTACACCTTC.

This chain links TRBV9 with TRBJ2-7, with TRBD1 matching 10 bases. The trim removed 3 bases at V and 3 bases at J, leaving 6 bases unmatched. CDR3 size: 15 residues. The germline gives CDR1 SGDLS, CDR2 YYNGEE. The DNA for the CDR3 is TGTGCCAGCAGCGGATCGACAGGGGGCGACTACGAGCAGTACTTC. As protein: CASSGSTGGDYEQYF.

The V gene is TRBV30, the J gene TRBJ2-5; a possible D gene is TRBD1 (6 bases). Per the germline V gene, CDR1 is GTSNPN and CDR2 is SVGIG (reference sequence). The CDR3 extends over 17 amino acids. V was cut by 2 bases and J by 7 bases, with 26 bases left in between. The CDR3 sequence: CAWSFDLWGLETGTQYF. CDR3 DNA: TGTGCCTGGAGTTTCGACCTCTGGGGGCTAGAGACAGGGACCCAGTACTTC.

This chain uses TRBV6-1 with TRBJ2-5, with D perhaps TRBD1 or TRBD2 (6 bases each). V gave up 3 bases and J gave up 5 bases, with 13 bases separating them. CDR1 and CDR2 (germline): MNHNS, SASEGT. The CDR3 is 14 amino acids. This CDR3 reads CASSDSGAVETQYF. CDR3 nucleotide sequence: TGTGCCAGCAGTGATTCGGGGGCCGTGGAGACCCAGTACTTC.

This rearrangement joins TRBV19 to TRBJ2-7, with a weak D call TRBD1 (5 bases). CDR1 LNHDA and CDR2 SQIVND come from the germline V gene (reference sequence). Trimming took 5 bases from V and 2 from J, leaving 16 bases between them. The CDR3 is 15 amino acids. CDR3 sequence: CASSVTVSLTYEQYF. CDR3 in DNA: TGTGCCAGTAGTGTGACAGTCTCCTTAACCTACGAGCAGTACTTC.